This paragraph reports one T cell receptor (beta chain). This entry comes from a study of blood T cells in healthy people across ages. V gave up 2 bases and J gave up 2 bases, with 22 bases separating them. The germline CDR1 and CDR2 sequences are SGHDT and YYEEEE. The CDR3 spans 18 residues. The second PCR ran about 6 to 12 cycles with a sample-barcoded 5' primer and J-beta primers. Using its own MiXCR run on the 5' RACE reads, TCRdb lists one record per CDR3 protein. The sample shows about 1.6 million distinct CDR3 sequences, approximately 32% of them seen only once. The material sequenced was blood. The origin of this receptor is a woman in her 30s in good health. The chain uses TRBV5-6 and TRBJ1-2; TRBD1 might be the D (6 bases). In DNA, the CDR3 is TGTGCCAGCAGCTTTCCTGGCAGGGGCATTCTTAAAAACTATGGCTACACCTTC. It encodes CASSFPGRGILKNYGYTF.